Listed below are T cell receptor beta chains from one sample, sequenced in a study of shared clonotypes between healthy human individuals. TCRdb keeps only in-frame clones here, not all; method: immunoSEQ multiplex PCR. This table holds hundreds of thousands of clones, approximately 79% found once. The sample was memory CD4+ T cells sorted from blood. These receptors originate from a woman aged 25 to 45 in good health. CDR3s include the opening cysteine and the closing phenylalanine or tryptophan. Each record gives: J gene, clone size, V gene, D gene, CDR3 protein, CDR3 DNA. D genes are given only for firm matches. Size tells how often a clone was seen (once, few, many) or the class of an expanded clone, and some rows leave it out.

>TRBJ2-7|few|TRBV27|NA
CASSPHNSYEQYF
TGTGCCAGCAGTCCCCACAACTCCTACGAGCAGTACTTC
>TRBJ2-7|NA|TRBV27|TRBD2
CASSFRLAGDREQYF
TGTGCCAGCAGTTTCCGACTAGCGGGAGACCGGGAGCAGTACTTC
>TRBJ1-2|NA|TRBV6-6|TRBD1
CASSYRTGGFYGYTF
TGTGCCAGCAGTTACCGTACAGGGGGCTTCTATGGCTACACCTTC
>TRBJ2-3|NA|TRBV28|NA
CASSPKRDGGPDTQYF
TGTGCCAGCAGTCCAAAACGGGACGGCGGCCCAGATACGCAGTATTTT
>TRBJ2-2|NA|TRBV25-1|NA
CASSEGGRDTGELFF
TGTGCCAGCAGTGAAGGGGGCAGAGACACCGGGGAGCTGTTTTTT
>TRBJ2-1|once|TRBV18|NA
CASSPPVLQRPFF
TGTGCCAGCTCACCACCGGTGCTCCAACGTCCGTTCTTC
>TRBJ2-1|NA|TRBV7-8|TRBD2
CASSLPRRLAGPYNEQFF
TGTGCCAGCAGCTTACCCCGGAGGCTAGCGGGGCCCTACAATGAGCAGTTCTTC
>TRBJ2-7|NA|TRBV5-1|NA
CASSLAWGGKGAYEQYF
TGCGCCAGCAGCTTAGCCTGGGGGGGCAAAGGGGCCTACGAGCAGTACTTC
>TRBJ2-1|NA|TRBV11-1|NA
CASSLGSGSYNEQFF
TGTGCCAGCAGCTTAGGTTCAGGGTCCTACAATGAGCAGTTCTTC
>TRBJ2-7|NA|TRBV6-1|TRBD1
CASGETTGIYEQYF
TGTGCCAGCGGGGAAACGACAGGGATCTACGAGCAGTACTTC
>TRBJ1-3|NA|TRBV19|TRBD1
CASSLRTGRFSGNTIYF
TGTGCCAGTAGTCTTCGGACAGGGCGCTTCTCTGGAAACACCATATATTTT
>TRBJ1-2|few|TRBV28|TRBD1
CASSTGQGALGYGYTF
TGTGCCAGCAGTACAGGACAGGGCGCCCTAGGCTATGGCTACACCTTC
>TRBJ2-1|NA|TRBV30|TRBD2
CAWKPGLAGFNEQFF
TGTGCCTGGAAACCGGGACTAGCGGGTTTCAATGAGCAGTTCTTC
>TRBJ2-3|NA|TRBV4-1|NA
CASSHGAQGLGYKYF
TGCGCCAGCAGCCACGGAGCTCAGGGGTTGGGTTATAAGTATTTT
>TRBJ1-2|NA|TRBV28|TRBD1
CASSPVGTANNYGYTF
TGTGCCAGCAGTCCCGTTGGGACAGCGAATAACTATGGCTACACCTTC
>TRBJ1-1|many|TRBV19|TRBD1
CASTRLGGRDTEAFF
TGTGCCAGTACCCGATTAGGGGGCAGGGACACTGAAGCTTTCTTT
>TRBJ2-7|NA|TRBV6-5|NA
CASSYGRISYEQYF
TGTGCCAGCAGTTACGGCCGCATCTCCTACGAGCAGTACTTC
>TRBJ1-2|NA|TRBV5-6|NA
CASREEGSLRNYGYTF
TGTGCCAGCAGGGAGGAGGGATCACTCAGAAACTATGGCTACACCTTC
>TRBJ2-7|NA|TRBV10-1|TRBD1
CASSLDRLRGEQYF
TGCGCCAGCAGTCTGGACAGGCTCCGGGGCGAGCAGTACTTC
>TRBJ2-1|NA|TRBV25-1|TRBD2
CAVAGGPNEQFF
TGTGCCGTAGCGGGAGGGCCCAATGAGCAGTTCTTC
>TRBJ1-1|once|TRBV2|NA
CASRGFRRGLMNTEAFF
TGTGCCAGCAGGGGTTTTCGGAGGGGTCTTATGAACACTGAAGCTTTCTTT
>TRBJ2-7|NA|TRBV6-5|TRBD2
CASTSGRSEQYF
TGTGCCAGCACTAGCGGGAGGTCCGAGCAGTACTTC
>TRBJ2-1|NA|TRBV9|TRBD2
CASSVRVAGGYNEQFF
TGTGCCAGCAGCGTTAGAGTAGCGGGAGGATACAATGAGCAGTTCTTC
>TRBJ2-7|NA|TRBV28|TRBD1
CASSSTGQGDSYEQYF
TGTGCCAGCAGTTCCACTGGACAGGGGGACTCCTACGAGCAGTACTTC
>TRBJ2-7|NA|TRBV5-6|NA
CASKTGLGEQYF
TGTGCCAGCAAGACAGGTCTGGGTGAGCAGTACTTC